One T cell receptor (beta chain) is described in this entry. RNA served as the template for amplifying TCR beta CDR3 regions. In the first round, RT-PCR was carried out with HTBI primers, and a multiplex PCR formed the second round. MiXCR, run by TCRdb on the multiplex PCR reads, gives a single entry per CDR3 protein. The sample contains around 1.1 million distinct CDR3 sequences, about two fifths of which appear only once. This record comes from a study of Graves' ophthalmopathy and Graves' hyperthyroidism. Study as a whole: Where ophthalmopathy was absent within 18 months of follow-up, hyperthyroidism was stable.

V gave up 3 bases and J gave up 3 bases, with 8 bases separating them. The CDR3 spans 13 residues. The chain employs TRBV12-3 or TRBV12-4 and TRBJ1-1; D unclear. The clonotype comes from an adult man with Graves' hyperthyroidism. Sequencing was performed on peripheral blood or thyroid tissue (not recorded which). The DNA for the CDR3 is TGTGCCAGCAGTTTCTGGCTAGACACTGAAGCTTTCTTT. Protein product: CASSFWLDTEAFF.